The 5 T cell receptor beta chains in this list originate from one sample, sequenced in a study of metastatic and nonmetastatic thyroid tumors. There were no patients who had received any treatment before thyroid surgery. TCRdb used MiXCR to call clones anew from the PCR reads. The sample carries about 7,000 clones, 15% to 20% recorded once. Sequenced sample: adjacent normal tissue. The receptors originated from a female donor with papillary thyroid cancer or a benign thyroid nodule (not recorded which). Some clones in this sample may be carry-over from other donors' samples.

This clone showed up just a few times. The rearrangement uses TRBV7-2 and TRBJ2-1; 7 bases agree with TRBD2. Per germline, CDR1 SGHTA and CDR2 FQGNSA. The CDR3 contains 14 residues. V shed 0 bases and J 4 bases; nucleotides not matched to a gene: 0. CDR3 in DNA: TGTGCCAGCAGCTTAGCGGGAGGGTACAATGAGCAGTTCTTC. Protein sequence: CASSLAGGYNEQFF.

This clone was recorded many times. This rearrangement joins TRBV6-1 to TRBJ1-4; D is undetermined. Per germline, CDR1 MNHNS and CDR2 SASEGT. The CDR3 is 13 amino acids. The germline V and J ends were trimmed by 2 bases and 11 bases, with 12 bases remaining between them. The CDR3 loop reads CASSELSGFKLFF. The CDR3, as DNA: TGTGCCAGCAGTGAACTTAGTGGATTCAAACTGTTTTTT.

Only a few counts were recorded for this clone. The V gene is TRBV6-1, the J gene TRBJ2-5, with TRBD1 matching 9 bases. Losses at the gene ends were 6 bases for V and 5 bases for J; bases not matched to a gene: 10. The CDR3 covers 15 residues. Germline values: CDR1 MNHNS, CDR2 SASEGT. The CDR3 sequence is CASSPTGTGHETQYF. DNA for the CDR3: TGTGCCAGCAGCCCAACCGGGACAGGGCACGAGACCCAGTACTTC.

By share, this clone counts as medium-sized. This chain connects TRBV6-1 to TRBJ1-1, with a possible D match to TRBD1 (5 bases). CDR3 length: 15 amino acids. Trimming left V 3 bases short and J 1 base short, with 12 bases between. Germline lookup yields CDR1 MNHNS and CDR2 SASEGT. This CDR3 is CASSDMGVPNTEAFF. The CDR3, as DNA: TGTGCCAGCAGTGATATGGGGGTGCCGAACACTGAAGCTTTCTTT.

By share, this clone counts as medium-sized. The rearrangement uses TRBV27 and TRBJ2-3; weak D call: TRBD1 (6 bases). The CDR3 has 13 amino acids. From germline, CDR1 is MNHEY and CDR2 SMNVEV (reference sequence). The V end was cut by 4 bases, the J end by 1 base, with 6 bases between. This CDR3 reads CASSYRGTDTQYF. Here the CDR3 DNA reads TGTGCCAGCAGTTACAGGGGCACAGATACGCAGTATTTT.